The 26 T cell receptor beta chains listed next were all sequenced from one sample in a study of blood T cell repertoires in COVID-19. TCRdb's table, derived via immunoSEQ multiplex PCR, lists solely in-frame clones and lacks some. The sample has about 260,000 clones; 80% to 90% are singletons. Sequences were obtained from peripheral blood. The origin of the receptors is a woman in her thirties or forties with acute or convalescent COVID-19.

This rearrangement joins TRBV7-9 to TRBJ2-3, with 7 bases aligning to TRBD1. The V and J ends lost 3 bases and 2 bases, in that order; junction bases with no gene match: 11. CDR1 is SEHNR, CDR2 FQNEAQ, per germline (reference sequence). CDR3 length: 17 amino acids. CDR3 loop: CASSFPIQGFLTDTQYF. In DNA, the CDR3 is TGTGCCAGCAGCTTCCCTATACAGGGGTTCCTCACAGATACGCAGTATTTT.

The rearrangement uses TRBV30 and TRBJ2-2; D is possibly TRBD2 (6 bases). V lost 3 bases, J lost 7 bases, and 12 bases lay in between. Germline CDR1 and CDR2: GTSNPN and SVGIG (reference sequence). The CDR3 runs to 13 residues. CDR3 sequence reads: CAWSPVGGGELFF. DNA of the CDR3: TGTGCCTGGAGCCCCGTGGGAGGCGGGGAGCTGTTTTTT.

DNA of the CDR3: TGCGCCAGCAGCTTCGGCCAGGGGCTTTCTGGAAACACCATATATTTT. Residues: CASSFGQGLSGNTIYF. The chain uses TRBV5-1 and TRBJ1-3; maybe TRBD1 (6 bases). Germline CDR1 is SGHRS and CDR2 is YFSETQ. V gave up 2 bases and J gave up 1 base, with 13 bases separating them. This CDR3 is 16 amino acids long.

The rearrangement joins TRBV10-3 to TRBJ1-2, with TRBD1 identical over 8 bases. The CDR3 consists of 14 residues. V lost 7 bases to trimming and J lost 5 bases; unmatched junction nucleotides: 9. Germline V gene sequence: CDR1 ENHRY, CDR2 SYGVKD. The CDR3 loop is CAINQGQAIYGYTF. DNA for the CDR3: TGTGCCATCAATCAGGGACAGGCCATTTATGGCTACACCTTC.

This clone was detected once. The gene calls are TRBV3-1 (or the pseudogene TRBV3-2) and TRBJ2-3; D is ambiguous. The V end lost 1 base, the J end lost 5 bases, and 4 bases lay between the germline ends. Looked up from germline, CDR1 is LGHDT and CDR2 is YNNKEL (reference sequence). This CDR3 spans 12 amino acids. This CDR3 reads CASSQVKDTQYF. CDR3 in DNA: TGTGCCAGCAGCCAAGTTAAAGATACGCAGTATTTT.

V and J are TRBV7-8 and TRBJ2-1; 9 bases are shared with TRBD2. Trimming at V came to 2 bases and at J to 6 bases, leaving 8 bases not matched to a gene. The CDR3 contains 16 residues. Per the germline V gene, CDR1 is SGHVS and CDR2 is FQNEAQ. CDR3 region: CASSLRRAAGGNEQFF. As DNA, the CDR3 is TGTGCCAGCAGCTTACGTAGAGCAGCGGGGGGCAATGAGCAGTTCTTC.

This clone was seen once. This sequence joins TRBV29-1 and TRBJ2-6; TRBD2 matches 9 bases. The junction had 17 bases not matched to a gene; V was cut back by 5 bases and J by 0 bases. The germline gives CDR1 SQVTM, CDR2 ANQGSEA. This CDR3 contains 20 residues. The CDR3 DNA sequence: TGCAGCGTTCAGGGACTAGCAGGGGGGACCGCGAACTCTGGGGCCAACGTCCTGACTTTC. Residues: CSVQGLAGGTANSGANVLTF.

V gene TRBV7-6 combines with J gene TRBJ2-4; weak D call: TRBD2 (6 bases). This CDR3 is built from 14 residues. The V gene lost 5 bases and the J gene lost 5 bases, with 13 bases spanning the gap. The germline gives CDR1 SGHVS, CDR2 FNYEAQ. The CDR3 DNA is TGTGCCAGCAGCCGGGGCGGGGTCCAAAACATTCAGTACTTC. This encodes CASSRGGVQNIQYF.

The chain joins TRBV5-6 to TRBJ1-3; no firm D call. Germline assignment: CDR1 SGHDT and CDR2 YYEEEE. The germline V and J ends were trimmed by 0 bases and 0 bases, with 7 bases remaining between them. The CDR3 totals 15 residues. CDR3 in amino acids: CASSLGAVSGNTIYF. DNA for the CDR3: TGTGCCAGCAGCTTGGGGGCAGTCTCTGGAAACACCATATATTTT.

Only a few counts were recorded for this clone. This rearrangement joins TRBV19 to TRBJ1-5, with 7 bases identical to TRBD1. Per germline, CDR1 LNHDA and CDR2 SQIVND (reference sequence). This CDR3 spans 15 amino acids. Trimming removed 6 bases from V and 2 bases from J; junction bases left unmatched: 7. This CDR3 is CASRNRGGRNQPQHF. The DNA for the CDR3 is TGTGCCAGTAGAAACAGGGGAGGACGCAATCAGCCCCAGCATTTT.

The chain combines TRBV18 with TRBJ2-5; TRBD2 matches 9 bases. J gave up 3 bases and V 2 bases, and 7 bases lay outside the gene matches. This CDR3 is built from 16 residues. Germline values: CDR1 KGHSH, CDR2 LQKENI. The CDR3 is CASSPVAGALKETQYF. The CDR3 bases are TGTGCCAGCTCACCAGTAGCGGGGGCCTTGAAAGAGACCCAGTACTTC.

V and J are TRBV5-8 and TRBJ2-1, with 9 positions matching TRBD2. Unmatched junction bases numbered 9, after V lost 4 bases and J lost 1 base. The CDR3 has 17 residues. CDR1 is SGHTS and CDR2 is YDEGEE in the germline V gene. The CDR3 nucleotides are TGTGCCAGCAGCCAGGGGTTAGCGGGGGTATCCTACAATGAGCAGTTCTTC. As protein: CASSQGLAGVSYNEQFF.

The rearrangement links TRBV6-1 to TRBJ1-2; possible D gene TRBD1, 5 bases. CDR1 is MNHNS, CDR2 SASEGT, per germline. Trimming removed 1 base at V and 4 bases at J, with 10 bases between. This CDR3 region has 14 residues. The CDR3: CASSEGFRGYGYTF. The CDR3 DNA reads as TGTGCCAGCAGTGAAGGTTTTAGGGGCTATGGCTACACCTTC.

J is TRBJ1-4 and V is TRBV5-4; 9 bases are shared with TRBD1. Per the germline V gene, CDR1 is SGHNT and CDR2 is YYREEE (reference sequence). The V gene end was trimmed by 4 bases and the J gene end by 3 bases; junction bases not matched to a gene: 1. The CDR3 has 14 amino acids. The CDR3 loop is CASSRQGANEKLFF. CDR3 nucleotides: TGTGCCAGCAGCCGACAGGGGGCTAATGAAAAACTGTTTTTT.

V gene TRBV7-8 combines with J gene TRBJ1-1; D perhaps matches TRBD1 (6 bases). This CDR3 region has 14 residues. CDR1 is SGHVS and CDR2 is FQNEAQ in the germline V gene. Trimming cost V 5 bases and J 7 bases, with 17 bases left between them. The CDR3 coding sequence is TGTGCCAGCAGCCAACAGGGTGAGGCGCTTGAAGCTTTCTTT. Encoded protein: CASSQQGEALEAFF.

The rearrangement links TRBV27 to TRBJ2-5, with TRBD1 identical over 9 bases. This CDR3 is built from 16 residues. The junction had 10 bases not matched to a gene; V was cut back by 5 bases and J by 3 bases. CDR1 and CDR2 from the germline V gene are MNHEY and SMNVEV (reference sequence). CDR3 sequence (DNA): TGTGCCAGCAGTCCCCTTATGGGGGACAGGGAAGAGACCCAGTACTTC. Its protein product is CASSPLMGDREETQYF.

The chain recombines TRBV10-1 with TRBJ2-1; TRBD2 matches 16 bases. V lost 2 bases, J lost 4 bases, and 2 bases stayed unmatched. The CDR3 has 17 residues. CDR1 is WNHNN and CDR2 is SYGVQD in the germline V gene (reference sequence). CDR3: CASSEGTSGGDYNEQFF. The DNA for the CDR3 is TGCGCCAGCAGTGAGGGGACTAGCGGGGGGGATTACAATGAGCAGTTCTTC.

This sequence joins TRBV19 and TRBJ1-1, with a possible D match to TRBD1 (5 bases). The CDR3 consists of 13 residues. Germline CDR1 reads LNHDA; CDR2 reads SQIVND (reference sequence). V lost 5 bases and J lost 1, with 8 bases in between. The CDR3 DNA sequence: TGTGCCAGTAGTTTAAGGGGGAACACTGAAGCTTTCTTT. This translates into CASSLRGNTEAFF.

The chain employs TRBV5-1 and TRBJ2-5; D gene unclear. Germline assignment: CDR1 SGHRS and CDR2 YFSETQ. V gave up 0 bases and J gave up 7 bases, with 10 bases separating them. The CDR3 has 13 residues. CDR3 coding DNA: TGCGCCAGCAGCTTGGTTATGGCAGGGACCCAGTACTTC. This codes for CASSLVMAGTQYF.

The chain recombines TRBV5-1 with TRBJ2-7; TRBD1 agrees at 7 bases. Germline V CDR1 and CDR2: SGHRS, YFSETQ. Trimming cost V 2 bases and J 6 bases; bases outside gene matches: 5. The CDR3 totals 13 residues. In DNA form, the CDR3 reads TGCGCCAGCAGCTTCGGCGGACAGGCCGAGCAGTACGTC. Protein sequence: CASSFGGQAEQYV.

V gene TRBV7-2 combines with J gene TRBJ1-1; D perhaps matches TRBD1 (5 bases). The CDR3 sequence is 12 residues long. The germline V gene has CDR1 SGHTA and CDR2 FQGNSA. V dropped 1 base and J dropped 7 bases, with 7 bases sitting between them. The CDR3 here is CASSLGGGEAFF. CDR3 DNA: TGTGCCAGCAGCTTAGGCGGGGGTGAAGCTTTCTTT.

The V gene is TRBV11-2, the J gene TRBJ2-5; TRBD2 might be the D (6 bases). Germline CDR1 is SGHAT and CDR2 is FQNNGV. V was cut by 0 bases and J by 7 bases, with 15 bases left in between. This CDR3 comprises 15 residues. The CDR3 bases are TGTGCCAGCAGCTTAGATGGAGGGAATGTAAGGACCCAGTACTTC. This gives the protein CASSLDGGNVRTQYF.

The rearrangement links TRBV11-2 to TRBJ2-1, with 8 bases aligning to TRBD2. CDR3 size: 19 residues. V lost 2 bases, J lost 9 bases, and 21 bases stayed unmatched. Germline V gives CDR1 SGHAT, CDR2 FQNNGV. Here the CDR3 reads CASSLSGKSSSGGGGEQFF. CDR3 bases: TGTGCCAGCAGCTTATCGGGGAAATCGTCCAGCGGGGGAGGGGGTGAGCAGTTCTTC.

This clone is a singleton in its sample. The V gene is TRBV10-2, the J gene TRBJ1-2; 11 bases fit TRBD1. The CDR3 has 15 amino acids. Germline V lookup: CDR1 WSHSY, CDR2 SAAADI. Trimming took 3 bases from V and 3 from J; bases not matched to a gene: 3. CDR3 amino acids: CASSDQGQGDYGYTF. CDR3 DNA: TGCGCCAGCAGTGATCAGGGACAGGGGGACTATGGCTACACCTTC.

V usage is TRBV10-3 and J usage is TRBJ1-2; the D gene is possibly TRBD1 (6 bases). This CDR3 has 15 amino acids. The ends were cut back, 8 bases at V and 2 bases at J, with 18 bases in the middle. Germline V gives CDR1 ENHRY, CDR2 SYGVKD. The CDR3 loop reads CAIAPGQLSNYGYTF. CDR3 bases: TGTGCCATCGCCCCAGGACAGCTCTCCAACTATGGCTACACCTTC.

The CDR3 DNA reads TGTGCCAGCGCATCAGGGTACTACAATGAGCAGTTCTTC. Translation: CASASGYYNEQFF. J is TRBJ2-1 and V is TRBV7-2; D is perhaps TRBD1 (5 bases). Trimming took 8 bases from V and 3 from J, leaving 11 bases between them. The CDR3 consists of 13 residues. From germline, CDR1 is SGHTA and CDR2 FQGNSA.